This T cell receptor (beta chain) was sequenced during a study of regulatory T cells in long-lasting Graves disease. Study outcomes and limitations: Segments TRBV28, TRBJ1-2 and TRBJ2-5 showed preferential usage in persistent disease.

Combining iRepertoire HTBI primers with Arm-PCR of CDR3 regions, the authors built TCR beta libraries. TCRdb re-called the multiplex PCR reads with MiXCR, one entry per CDR3 protein. The repertoire holds about 470,000 distinct CDR3 sequences, roughly 20% seen once, with less than 9% in the top ten. This clonotype was recorded many times. The antigen remains undetermined. Regarding time point: persistent/refractory GD, antithyroid drugs over 5 years with positive TRAb. Scientists built the TCR library using RNA that was extracted from PBMCs. A blood draw put nine milliliters of peripheral blood into EDTA tubes. V was cut by 3 bases and J by 4 bases, with 12 bases left in between. The CDR3 is 13 amino acids. In germline, CDR1 is GTSNPN, CDR2 SVGIG (reference sequence).

The chain carries TRBV30 and TRBJ1-1; no clear D gene. This material consisted of peripheral blood mononuclear cells (PBMCs), taken when the disease was refractory, from a patient treated with antithyroid drugs. The sequence derives from a female donor with Graves disease. This CDR3 is CAWSGEGVTEAFF. The CDR3, as DNA: TGTGCCTGGAGCGGAGAGGGTGTCACTGAAGCTTTCTTT.